This T cell receptor beta chain was recorded in a study of cytomegalovirus exposure and HLA in healthy donors. 60 Vbeta and 13 Jbeta primers were used in PCR. The repertoire was sequenced with immunoSEQ multiplex PCR; TCRdb's copy has only in-frame clones and lacks some. This sample carries 200,000 or so clones, with 0.7% to 0.8% going to the ten biggest clones. Material for sequencing was PBMCs. This TCR came from a boy between 10 and 17 years old in good health and CMV-seronegative.

Here the CDR3 DNA reads TGTGCCAGCAGTTATAGCGGGACCGGAGCCAAAAACATTCAGTACTTC. Translation gives CASSYSGTGAKNIQYF. The rearrangement uses TRBV2 and TRBJ2-4; 8 nucleotides agree with TRBD2. The junction had 6 bases not matched to a gene; V was cut back by 5 bases and J by 0 bases. Germline-derived CDR1 and CDR2 are SNHLY and FYNNEI. The CDR3 extends over 16 amino acids.